The entry below gives a single T cell receptor (beta chain) sequence along with its context. These data are taken from a study of blood T cell repertoires in COVID-19. Study as a whole: The United States, Italy and Spain were the sources of the acute and convalescent COVID-19 samples. T cells, B-cell-depleted T cells, or PBMCs supplied cDNA or gDNA.

The repertoire was sequenced with immunoSEQ multiplex PCR; TCRdb's copy has only in-frame clones and lacks some. The sample records fewer than 200,000 clones, roughly 86% being singletons. Germline-derived CDR1 and CDR2 are SNHLY and FYNNEI. Trimming pared 7 bases from V and 7 bases from J, leaving 13 bases between. The CDR3 runs to 12 residues. J is TRBJ2-5 and V is TRBV2, with D perhaps TRBD2 (5 bases). This clonotype originated in a man in his forties who had recovered from COVID-19. Sample: peripheral blood. In nucleotides, the CDR3 is TGTGCCAGCACTGGGATTGAGGGGACCCAGTACTTC. It encodes CASTGIEGTQYF. Filled out from reference TRBV2 and TRBJ2-5, the complete variable domain reads EPEVTQTPSHQVTQMGQEVILRCVPISNHLYFYWYRQILGQKVEFLVSFYNNEISEKSEIFDDQFSVERPDGSNFTLKIRSTKLEDSAMYFCASTGIEGTQYFGPGTRLLVL.